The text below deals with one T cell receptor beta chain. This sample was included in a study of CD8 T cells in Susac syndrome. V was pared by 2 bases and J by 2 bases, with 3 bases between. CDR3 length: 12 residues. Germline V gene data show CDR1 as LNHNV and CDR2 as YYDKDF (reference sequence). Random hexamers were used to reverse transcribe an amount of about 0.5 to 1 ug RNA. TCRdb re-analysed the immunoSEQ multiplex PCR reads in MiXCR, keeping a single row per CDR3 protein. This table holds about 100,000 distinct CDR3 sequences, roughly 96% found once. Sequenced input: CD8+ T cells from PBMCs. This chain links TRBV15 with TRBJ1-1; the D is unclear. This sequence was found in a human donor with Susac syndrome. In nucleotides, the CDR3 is TGTGCCACCAGCAGATCCAACACTGAAGCTTTCTTT. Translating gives CATSRSNTEAFF.